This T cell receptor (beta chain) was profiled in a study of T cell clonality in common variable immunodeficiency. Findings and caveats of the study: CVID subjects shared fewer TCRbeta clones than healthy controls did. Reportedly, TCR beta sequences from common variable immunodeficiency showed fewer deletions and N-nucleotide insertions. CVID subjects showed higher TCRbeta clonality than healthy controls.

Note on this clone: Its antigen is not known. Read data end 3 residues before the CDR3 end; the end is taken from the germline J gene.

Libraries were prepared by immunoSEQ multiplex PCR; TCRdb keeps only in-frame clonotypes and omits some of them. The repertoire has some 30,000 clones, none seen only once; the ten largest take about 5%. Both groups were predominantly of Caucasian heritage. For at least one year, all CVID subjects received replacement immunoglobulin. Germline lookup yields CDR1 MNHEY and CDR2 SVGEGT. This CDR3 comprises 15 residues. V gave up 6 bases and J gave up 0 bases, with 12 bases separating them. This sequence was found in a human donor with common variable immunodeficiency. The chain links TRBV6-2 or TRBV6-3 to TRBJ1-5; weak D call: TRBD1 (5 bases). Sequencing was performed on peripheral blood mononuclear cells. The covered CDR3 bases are TGTGCCAGCAGCCCCGCAGGGCCTAGCAATCAGCCC. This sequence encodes CASSPAGPSNQP. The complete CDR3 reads CASSPAGPSNQPQHF.